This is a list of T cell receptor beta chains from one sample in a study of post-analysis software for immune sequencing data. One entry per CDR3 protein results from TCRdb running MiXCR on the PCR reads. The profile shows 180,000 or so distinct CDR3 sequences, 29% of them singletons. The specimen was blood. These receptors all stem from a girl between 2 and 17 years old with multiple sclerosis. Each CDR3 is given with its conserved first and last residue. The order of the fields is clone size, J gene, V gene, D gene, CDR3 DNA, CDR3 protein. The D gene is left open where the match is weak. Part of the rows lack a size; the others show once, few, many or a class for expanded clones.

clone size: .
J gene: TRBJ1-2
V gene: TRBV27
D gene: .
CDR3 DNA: TGTGCCAGCAGGTCTAACTATGGCTACACCTTC
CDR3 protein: CASRSNYGYTF

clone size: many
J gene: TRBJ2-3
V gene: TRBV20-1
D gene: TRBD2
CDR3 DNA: TGCAGTGCTAGAGTCCGAGGACTAGCGGGGCACACAGATACGCAGTATTTT
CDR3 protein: CSARVRGLAGHTDTQYF

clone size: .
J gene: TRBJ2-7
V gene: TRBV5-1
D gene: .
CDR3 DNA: TGCGCCAGCAGCCAACAGACCCGGGACACCTACAATGAGCAGTACTTC
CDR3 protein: CASSQQTRDTYNEQYF

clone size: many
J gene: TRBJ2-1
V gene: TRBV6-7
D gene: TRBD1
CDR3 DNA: TGTGCCAGCTTCCAAACGCGTACAGGGGATTACAATGAGCAGTTCTTC
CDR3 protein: CASFQTRTGDYNEQFF

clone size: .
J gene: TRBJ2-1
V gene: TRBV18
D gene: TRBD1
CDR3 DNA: TGTGCCAGCTCACTGACAGGGGGCCCCAACAATGAGCAGTTCTTC
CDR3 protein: CASSLTGGPNNEQFF

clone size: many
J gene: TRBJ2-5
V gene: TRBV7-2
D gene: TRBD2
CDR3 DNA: TGTGCCAGCAGCTTAGCGACTAGCGGGAGGGCCCAAGAGACCCAGTACTTC
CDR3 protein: CASSLATSGRAQETQYF

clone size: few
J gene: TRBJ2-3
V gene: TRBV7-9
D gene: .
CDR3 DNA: TGTGCCAGCAGCTTAGGGGGAATGGATACGCAGTATTTT
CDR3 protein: CASSLGGMDTQYF

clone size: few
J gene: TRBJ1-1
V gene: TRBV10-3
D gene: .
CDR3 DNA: TGTGCCATCAGTGTTCGGAGAATCGGCTCCCCTGAAGCTTTCTTT
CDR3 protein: CAISVRRIGSPEAFF

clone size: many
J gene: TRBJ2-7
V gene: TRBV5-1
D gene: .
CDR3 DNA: TGCGCCAGCAGCTTGGCCGACGGGGACGGCACCTACGAGCAGTACTTC
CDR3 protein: CASSLADGDGTYEQYF

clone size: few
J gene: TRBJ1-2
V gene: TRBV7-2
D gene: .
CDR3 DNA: TGTGCCAGCAGCTTAGGTCTGCGGGGACAAGGTGGCAATGGCTACACCTTC
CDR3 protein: CASSLGLRGQGGNGYTF

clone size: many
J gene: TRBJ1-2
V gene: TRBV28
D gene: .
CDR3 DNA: TGTGCCAGCAAAACGGCCCCTAACTATGGCTACACCTTC
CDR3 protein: CASKTAPNYGYTF

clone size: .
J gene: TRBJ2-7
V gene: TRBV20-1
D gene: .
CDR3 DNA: TGCAGTGCTGGGCCAGACCCCTACGAGCAGTACTTC
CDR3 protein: CSAGPDPYEQYF

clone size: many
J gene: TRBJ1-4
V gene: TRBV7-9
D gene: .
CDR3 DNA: TGTGCCAGCACCCGAGGTGGGGAAAATGAAAAACTGTTTTTT
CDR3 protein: CASTRGGENEKLFF

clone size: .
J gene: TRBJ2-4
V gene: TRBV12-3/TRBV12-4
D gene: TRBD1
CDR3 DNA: TGTGCCAGCAGTTTTACAGGGGTAGCCAAAAACATTCAGTACTTC
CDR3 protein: CASSFTGVAKNIQYF

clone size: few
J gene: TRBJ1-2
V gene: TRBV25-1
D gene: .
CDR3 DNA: TGTGCCAGCAGTGAAAGGGCGGGACACCGAGATGGCTACACCTTC
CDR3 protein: CASSERAGHRDGYTF

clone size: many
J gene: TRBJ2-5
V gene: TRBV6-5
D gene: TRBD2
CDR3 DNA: TGTGCCAGCAGTCACGGGACTAGCGGGGGGCCTCTGCAGACCCAGTACTTC
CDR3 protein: CASSHGTSGGPLQTQYF

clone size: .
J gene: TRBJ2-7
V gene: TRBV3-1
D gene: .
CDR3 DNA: TGTGTCAGCAGCGACTCCTACGAGCAGTACTTC
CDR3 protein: CVSSDSYEQYF

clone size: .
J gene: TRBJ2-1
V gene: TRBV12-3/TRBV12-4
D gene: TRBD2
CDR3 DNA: TGTGCCAGCAGGAGAACCACTAGCGGGGTTTGCAATGAGCAGTTCTTC
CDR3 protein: CASRRTTSGVCNEQFF

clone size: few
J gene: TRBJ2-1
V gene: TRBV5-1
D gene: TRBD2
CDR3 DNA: TGCGCCAGCGCTGGCGGGGGGGCATGGAATGAGCAGTTCTTC
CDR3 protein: CASAGGGAWNEQFF

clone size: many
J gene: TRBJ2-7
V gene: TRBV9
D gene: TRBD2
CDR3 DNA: TGTGCCAGCAGCGCCGGGACTAGCGGGAGCTACGAGCAGTACTTC
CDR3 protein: CASSAGTSGSYEQYF

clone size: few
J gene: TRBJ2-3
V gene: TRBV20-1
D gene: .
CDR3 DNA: TGCAGTGCTAGAATGGGGGCAGATACGCAGTATTTT
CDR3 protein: CSARMGADTQYF

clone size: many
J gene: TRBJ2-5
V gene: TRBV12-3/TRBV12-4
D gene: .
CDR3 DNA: TGTGCCAGCAGTACGCTGGGCATCCAAGAGACCCAGTACTTC
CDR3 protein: CASSTLGIQETQYF

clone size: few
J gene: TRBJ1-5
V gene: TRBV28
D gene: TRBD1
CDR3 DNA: TGTGCCAGCAGTTTACGGACAGGGAGCAATCAGCCCCAGCATTTT
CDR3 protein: CASSLRTGSNQPQHF

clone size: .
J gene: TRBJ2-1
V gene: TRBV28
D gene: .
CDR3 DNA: TGTGCCAGCAGTCCGCCGGGACACGGCTCCTACAATGAGCAGTTCTTC
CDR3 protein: CASSPPGHGSYNEQFF

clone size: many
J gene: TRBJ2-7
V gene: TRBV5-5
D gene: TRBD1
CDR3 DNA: TGTGCCAGCAGCACTCGGACAGGGGCGCCCTTCGAGCAGTACTTC
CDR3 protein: CASSTRTGAPFEQYF

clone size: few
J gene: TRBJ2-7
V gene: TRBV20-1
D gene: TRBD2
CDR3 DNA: TGCAGTGCTACCAGCCGCGGGAGGGCCCTCGAGCAGTACTTC
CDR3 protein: CSATSRGRALEQYF

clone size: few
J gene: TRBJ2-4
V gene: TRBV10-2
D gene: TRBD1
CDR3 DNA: TGCGCCAGCAGCCTACAGGGGGTGAACATTCAGTACTTC
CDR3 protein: CASSLQGVNIQYF

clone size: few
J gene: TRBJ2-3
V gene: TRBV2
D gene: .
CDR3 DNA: TGTGCCAGCAGCCCCGGGAGCGGAGGGGCCACAGATACGCAGTATTTT
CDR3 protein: CASSPGSGGATDTQYF